This is a list of T cell receptor beta chains from one sample in a study of T cell clonotyping in hematopoietic cell transplantation. This table comes from immunoSEQ multiplex PCR, and its TCRdb copy is limited to in-frame clones, with some not included. Among 5,800 or so clones listed, 77% were seen once. Sequenced here: PBMCs, sampled 100 days after allogeneic stem cell transplant. These receptors originate from a male patient aged 45-59 years who had an allogeneic stem cell transplant from an unrelated donor, so the T cells may come from the graft donor. Some clones in this sample may be carry-over from other donors' samples. Each CDR3 is given with its conserved first and last residue. Clone sizes are given selectively: once, few, many, or a class where the clone is expanded.

clone_size	v_call	j_call	cdr3_aa
-	TRBV10-3	TRBJ1-5	CAISDSTGNQPQHF
-	TRBV28	TRBJ2-7	CASSGTSGGYYEQYF
-	TRBV2	TRBJ1-2	CASSPRQGSPIGYTF
once	TRBV2	TRBJ1-2	CASTYNRWGSAPYTF
-	TRBV2	TRBJ2-5	CASSDPTSGSQETQYF
-	TRBV9	TRBJ2-2	CASSVAPGQGPNLGNTGELFF
-	TRBV27	TRBJ1-2	CASSGTGRRGYTF
-	TRBV30	TRBJ2-1	CAWRQGAQGQFF
few	TRBV9	TRBJ1-3	CASSPTMGGASGNTIYF
-	TRBV5-1	TRBJ2-6	CASSAEVSSGANVLTF
-	TRBV2	TRBJ2-2	CASSEGKNTGELFF
-	TRBV5-6	TRBJ2-7	CASSLALASGVTYEQYF
few	TRBV5-1	TRBJ1-2	CASSLDADPTNYGYTF
-	TRBV14	TRBJ1-6	CASSYGQGMNSPLHF
-	TRBV30	-	CAWSSAGRVAYEQYF
-	TRBV4-3	TRBJ1-6	CASSPWTENSPLHF
-	TRBV30	TRBJ2-5	CAWSRSPRGETQYF
-	TRBV19	TRBJ2-3	CASSIDGLAGTSSTDTQYF
-	TRBV30	TRBJ2-5	CAWRRRETQYF
-	TRBV29-1	TRBJ1-2	CSVVENYGYTF
-	TRBV27	TRBJ1-2	CASSLYTGAEGYTF
-	TRBV30	TRBJ2-7	CAFDRGLTYEQYF
-	TRBV5-1	TRBJ2-6	CASSLKGGSGANVLTF
-	TRBV25-1	TRBJ2-3	CAARAAERDTQYF
-	TRBV15	TRBJ2-1	CATSGETVTGAPYNEQFF
-	TRBV7-3	TRBJ1-1	CASSTDRNTEAFF
-	TRBV10-3	TRBJ1-1	CAIKRDSLTEAFF
-	TRBV27	TRBJ2-7	CASSWDVGYEQYF
-	TRBV30	TRBJ2-1	CAWSKGQGAFSDEQFF
few	TRBV30	TRBJ1-5	CAWSVQGAGPQHF
few	TRBV6-1	TRBJ2-5	CASSERSRRETQYF
few	TRBV29-1	-	CSVEVGPEQYF
once	TRBV30	TRBJ2-3	CAWSLQGSTDTQYF
-	TRBV2	TRBJ1-2	CASSAGNYGYTF
-	TRBV10-1	TRBJ2-3	CASTGTSGANTDTQYF
once	TRBV29-1	TRBJ2-7	CSVETSYEQYF
-	TRBV6-5	TRBJ1-2	CASSGGHYGYTF
-	TRBV7-9	TRBJ2-1	CASSLGDQQFF
-	TRBV6-4	TRBJ1-1	CASSTDGNTEAFF
-	TRBV29-1	TRBJ2-3	CSVEGVAGGTDTQYF
-	TRBV27	TRBJ2-7	CASSTQGWPLYEQYF
-	TRBV29-1	TRBJ1-1	CSVTGGGTEAFF
-	TRBV30	TRBJ1-3	CAWGTGGGRNTIYF
-	TRBV5-6	TRBJ2-2	CASSLFFRENTGELFF
-	TRBV27	TRBJ2-3	CASSAEAGGRYTQYF
-	TRBV5-1	TRBJ2-7	CASSLVVSPLEQYF
-	TRBV7-7	TRBJ2-3	CASSSRGPFGADTQYF
-	TRBV10-1	TRBJ2-7	CASPRTSGGAEQYF
-	TRBV2	TRBJ1-1	CASTSLTATEAFF
few	TRBV5-4	TRBJ2-5	CASSFRTGGGKTQYF
-	TRBV2	TRBJ1-1	CASTLLVLRFEAFF
-	TRBV2	TRBJ2-7	CASISSYEQYF
-	TRBV19	TRBJ2-5	CASGLGLNTETQYF
-	TRBV11-2	TRBJ2-3	CASSSIGRGRAFDTQYF
-	TRBV5-1	TRBJ2-7	CASSLEGTSGRYEQYF